This T cell receptor beta chain was observed in a study of T cell changes during pregnancy in multiple sclerosis. Germline V gene sequence: CDR1 LNHDA, CDR2 SQIVND (reference sequence). Trimming shortened V by 5 bases and J by 2 bases, and 13 bases separated the two germline ends. The CDR3 extends over 14 amino acids. The data were produced by immunoSEQ multiplex PCR, yet TCRdb's version contains in-frame clones alone and is incomplete. The table has about 87,000 clones, roughly 95% seen once. The J gene is TRBJ2-7, the V gene TRBV19, with D possibly being TRBD2 (6 bases). The TCR was taken from a female donor in good health, enrolled as a control in a pregnancy study. This sample comprised peripheral blood, obtained in the third trimester of pregnancy. DNA for the CDR3: TGTGCCAGTAGTCCCGGGACTTTAACCTACGAGCAGTACTTC. This encodes CASSPGTLTYEQYF.